The 32 T cell receptor beta chains below all came from one sample that was sequenced in a study of OX40 agonist ivuxolimab in advanced cancers. Produced via immunoSEQ multiplex PCR; TCRdb's table is partial and in-frame only. This table has roughly 66,000 clones, about four fifths appearing once. The specimen was CD4+ or CD8+ T cells sorted from blood, collected in a trial of the OX40 agonist ivuxolimab. The origin of the receptors is an adult with an advanced solid tumor such as melanoma, head and neck, liver or kidney cancer.

V is TRBV9 and J is TRBJ2-5; 12 bases are shared with TRBD2. V lost 0 bases to trimming and J lost 2 bases; unmatched junction nucleotides: 2. This CDR3 is built from 16 residues. Per germline, CDR1 SGDLS and CDR2 YYNGEE. DNA of the CDR3: TGTGCCAGCAGCGTAGCAGGACTAGCGGGGCAAGAGACCCAGTACTTC. As protein: CASSVAGLAGQETQYF.

The V call is TRBV5-1, the J call TRBJ1-5; TRBD1 might be the D (5 bases). V lost 0 bases, J lost 7 bases, and 14 bases lay in between. The germline V gene encodes CDR1 SGHRS and CDR2 YFSETQ. This CDR3 contains 15 residues. The CDR3 loop is CASSLEGDGGQPQHF. The CDR3 DNA follows: TGCGCCAGCAGCTTGGAAGGGGATGGGGGGCAGCCCCAGCATTTT.

The chain employs TRBV29-1 and TRBJ2-5, with D possibly being TRBD1 or TRBD2 (5 bases each). The CDR3 consists of 13 residues. The V end lost 4 bases, the J end lost 5 bases, and 14 bases lay between the germline ends. The germline gives CDR1 SQVTM, CDR2 ANQGSEA. The CDR3 nucleotides read TGCAGCGTTGCGTTGGGGCGAGGGGAGACCCAGTACTTC. The encoded protein is CSVALGRGETQYF.

The chain recombines TRBV7-9 with TRBJ1-1; 7 bases line up with TRBD1. The V gene's germline CDR1 is SEHNR and CDR2 FQNEAQ (reference sequence). This CDR3 contains 12 residues. Trimming took 4 bases from V and 8 from J; bases not matched to a gene: 4. The CDR3 loop reads CASSWDRAEAFF. In DNA, the CDR3 is TGTGCCAGCAGCTGGGACAGAGCCGAAGCTTTCTTT.

The chain links TRBV10-3 to TRBJ1-1; D is ambiguous. The CDR3 is 14 amino acids. CDR1 and CDR2 (germline): ENHRY, SYGVKD. Trimming stripped 3 bases from V and 0 bases from J, with 8 bases between. CDR3 loop: CAISDGQLNTEAFF. CDR3 nucleotides: TGTGCCATCAGTGATGGGCAGTTGAACACTGAAGCTTTCTTT.

CDR3 protein: CASGAIVGNTEAFF. The CDR3 DNA is TGTGCCAGCGGTGCCATCGTCGGGAACACTGAAGCTTTCTTT. The chain employs TRBV19 and TRBJ1-1; D unclear. The CDR3 consists of 14 residues. CDR1 and CDR2 from the germline V gene are LNHDA and SQIVND (reference sequence). Trimming removed 9 bases from V and 1 base from J, with 15 bases in between.

This clone was recorded a few times. The rearrangement joins TRBV19 to TRBJ1-6, with D possibly TRBD1 on 5 matching bases. Trimming pared 7 bases from V and 5 bases from J, leaving 12 bases between. The CDR3 is made up of 14 amino acids. From germline, CDR1 is LNHDA and CDR2 SQIVND (reference sequence). Written as DNA, the CDR3 is TGTGCCAGTACGAGGGGCAAGAATAATTCACCCCTCCACTTT. Translated, it gives CASTRGKNNSPLHF.

The chain is built from TRBV30 and TRBJ1-3; TRBD1 agrees at 8 bases. The CDR3 spans 18 residues. With V trimmed by 4 bases and J by 4 bases, 18 bases remained unmatched. CDR1 GTSNPN and CDR2 SVGIG come from the germline V gene (reference sequence). The CDR3 loop is CAWTNNEPRQGRGNTIYF. CDR3 sequence (DNA): TGTGCCTGGACAAATAACGAGCCCCGACAGGGGAGGGGAAACACCATATATTTT.

The rearrangement joins TRBV27 to TRBJ2-7; D gene uncertain. CDR3 length equals 14 residues. The V gene lost 1 base and the J gene lost 7 bases, with 14 bases spanning the gap. CDR1 is MNHEY and CDR2 is SMNVEV in the germline V gene (reference sequence). The CDR3 DNA reads as TGTGCCAGCAGTTTATTTGAAGGTGCGGAGGAGCAGTACTTC. This encodes CASSLFEGAEEQYF.

This clone was detected only once. V and J are TRBV11-2 and TRBJ2-1; 7 bases fit TRBD2. The CDR3 is made up of 13 amino acids. V dropped 6 bases and J dropped 15; count of bases not matched to a gene: 14. Germline V gene lookup returns CDR1 SGHAT and CDR2 FQNNGV. The CDR3 nucleotides are TGTGCCAGCAGTCAAACGACTAGCCCTGTTATGTTCTTC. Protein: CASSQTTSPVMFF.

The chain recombines TRBV7-2 with TRBJ2-1; tentative D call: TRBD2 (5 bases). This CDR3 has 15 amino acids. V was clipped by 2 bases and J by 0 bases, with 8 bases between them. CDR1 SGHTA and CDR2 FQGNSA come from the germline V gene. The CDR3 protein is CASSLQRSSYNEQFF. For the CDR3, the DNA is TGTGCCAGCAGCTTACAGCGGAGCTCCTACAATGAGCAGTTCTTC.

The chain carries TRBV4-3 and TRBJ2-2; 8 nucleotides match TRBD1. CDR3 length: 17 amino acids. The junction had 10 bases not matched to a gene; V was cut back by 0 bases and J by 7 bases. Germline-derived CDR1 and CDR2 are LGHNA and YSLEER. The CDR3 here is CASSQDTNRGTIGELFF. The CDR3 DNA follows: TGCGCCAGCAGCCAAGATACCAACAGGGGGACGATCGGGGAGCTGTTTTTT.

The chain links TRBV19 to TRBJ1-2, with D possibly being TRBD1 (5 bases). Trimming stripped 5 bases from V and 4 bases from J, with 14 bases between. The germline V gene has CDR1 LNHDA and CDR2 SQIVND (reference sequence). The CDR3 sequence is 14 residues long. CDR3 nucleotides: TGTGCCAGTAGTCGGGGGGGAGTCGGCTATGGCTACACCTTC. This sequence encodes CASSRGGVGYGYTF. Complete variable domain (other parts from reference TRBV19 and TRBJ1-2): DGGITQSPKYLFRKEGQNVTLSCEQNLNHDAMYWYRQDPGQGLRLIYYSQIVNDFQKGDIAEGYSVSREKKESFPLTVTSAQKNPTAFYLCASSRGGVGYGYTFGSGTRLTVV.

The chain is built from TRBV6-6 and TRBJ2-1, with D perhaps being TRBD1 or TRBD2 (5 bases each). The CDR3 loop spans 15 amino acids. The germline CDR1 and CDR2 sequences are MNHNY and SVGAGI (reference sequence). V lost 3 bases and J lost 7, with 16 bases in between. DNA for the CDR3: TGTGCCAGCAGTTATTCCGCAATAGAGGGGAATGAGCAGTTCTTC. It codes for CASSYSAIEGNEQFF.

The CDR3 spells CASSPQETQYF. CDR3 coding DNA: TGTGCCAGCAGCCCCCAAGAGACCCAGTACTTC. The rearrangement uses TRBV11-2 and TRBJ2-5; the D is unclear. V lost 5 bases, J lost 1 base, and 2 bases lay in between. The CDR3 totals 11 residues. Germline V lookup: CDR1 SGHAT, CDR2 FQNNGV.

The rearrangement links TRBV5-1 to TRBJ2-7; D is ambiguous. Trimming took 1 base from V and 6 from J, leaving 8 bases between them. Germline CDR1 SGHRS, CDR2 YFSETQ. The CDR3 length is 12 residues. The CDR3 DNA sequence: TGCGCCAGCAGCTTGAGGTGGGGCGAGCAGTACGTC. This sequence encodes CASSLRWGEQYV.

V is TRBV7-3 and J is TRBJ1-2; 8 bases fit TRBD1. V lost 6 bases to trimming and J lost 8 bases; unmatched junction nucleotides: 8. The CDR3 spans 13 residues. CDR1 is SGHTA, CDR2 FQGTGA, per germline. This CDR3 is CASSGQGFGGYTF. The DNA of the CDR3 is TGTGCCAGCAGTGGACAGGGTTTTGGCGGCTACACCTTC.

The V and J genes are TRBV29-1 and TRBJ1-1; D may be TRBD1 (5 bases). The germline V gene has CDR1 SQVTM and CDR2 ANQGSEA. The CDR3 is made up of 12 amino acids. V gave up 5 bases and J gave up 3 bases, with 10 bases separating them. The CDR3 nucleotides are TGCAGCGTTATCCGGGGGGACACTGAAGCTTTCTTT. It yields the protein CSVIRGDTEAFF.

This clone was seen more than once but under ten times. The V and J genes are TRBV7-8 and TRBJ1-2; TRBD1 is a possible D gene (6 bases). The CDR3 spans 17 residues. CDR1 SGHVS and CDR2 FQNEAQ come from the germline V gene. Trimming stripped 6 bases from V and 5 bases from J, with 25 bases between. Here the CDR3 reads CASSFFRVGGGRYGYTF. CDR3 DNA sequence: TGTGCCAGCAGTTTTTTCAGAGTCGGAGGGGGTCGATATGGCTACACCTTC.

This clone was found a few times. The chain links TRBV4-2 to TRBJ1-5; 9 bases match TRBD1. The ends lost 4 bases at V and 7 bases at J; junction bases unmatched: 5. CDR1 is LGHNA, CDR2 YNFKEQ, per germline. There are 14 residues in the CDR3. The CDR3 coding sequence is TGTGCCAGCAGCCCACCGACAGGGGGGCAGCCCCAGCATTTT. It is translated as CASSPPTGGQPQHF.

V usage is TRBV6-1 and J usage is TRBJ2-7, with no clear D. CDR1 is MNHNS and CDR2 is SASEGT in the germline V gene. The CDR3 totals 14 residues. V gave up 7 bases and J gave up 2 bases, with 15 bases separating them. The CDR3 loop reads CASTSYLPPYEQYF. In DNA, the CDR3 is TGTGCCAGCACATCGTACCTCCCTCCCTACGAGCAGTACTTC.

There are a few counts of this clone. The rearrangement links TRBV7-2 to TRBJ1-1, with D possibly matching TRBD1 (5 bases). V was shortened by 5 bases and J by 1 base, with 14 bases between the two germline ends. Germline V lookup: CDR1 SGHTA, CDR2 FQGNSA. The CDR3 is 15 residues long. Here the CDR3 reads CASSTQQVPNTEAFF. CDR3 in DNA: TGTGCCAGCAGCACGCAACAGGTACCGAACACTGAAGCTTTCTTT.

The V call is TRBV28, the J call TRBJ2-3; 7 nucleotides agree with TRBD2. There are 15 residues in the CDR3. The trim removed 7 bases at V and 0 bases at J, leaving 7 bases unmatched. CDR1 is MDHEN and CDR2 is SYDVKM in the germline V gene. The CDR3, as DNA: TGTGCCAGCACCGGGGGGAGGCTTAGCACAGATACGCAGTATTTT. The encoded protein is CASTGGRLSTDTQYF. Drawing the rest from reference TRBV28 and TRBJ2-3, the complete variable domain is DVKVTQSSRYLVKRTGEKVFLECVQDMDHENMFWYRQDPGLGLRLIYFSYDVKMKEKGDIPEGYSVSREKKERFSLILESASTNQTSMYLCASTGGRLSTDTQYFGPGTRLTVL.

The CDR3 coding sequence is TGTGCCAGCAGTTTTAGGGGCGGGCACAGGGGGGATGAAAAACTGTTTTTT. This codes for CASSFRGGHRGDEKLFF. The V and J genes are TRBV28 and TRBJ1-4, with 8 bases lining up with TRBD1. The germline gives CDR1 MDHEN, CDR2 SYDVKM. The length of the CDR3 is 17 residues. The trim removed 3 bases at V and 6 bases at J, leaving 12 bases unmatched.

The CDR3 protein is CASSAMSYPGYNEQFF. The CDR3 nucleotides read TGTGCCAGCAGCGCCATGAGCTACCCCGGGTACAATGAGCAGTTCTTC. The chain couples TRBV7-2 to TRBJ2-1; D uncertain. Germline V gene sequence: CDR1 SGHTA, CDR2 FQGNSA. V was clipped by 5 bases and J by 4 bases, with 18 bases between them. The CDR3 spans 16 residues.

This clone appeared once. The chain carries TRBV28 and TRBJ1-2; possibly TRBD1 for D (5 bases). V shed 2 bases and J shed 5 bases, with 18 bases lying between them. The germline V gene encodes CDR1 MDHEN and CDR2 SYDVKM. The CDR3 is 16 amino acids. CDR3 DNA sequence: TGTGCCAGCAGTTTAGGGCAGTCCGGGACTATTTATGGCTACACCTTC. As protein: CASSLGQSGTIYGYTF.

The rearrangement joins TRBV7-2 to TRBJ2-3; 9 bases map to TRBD2. The V and J ends lost 6 bases and 5 bases, in that order; junction bases with no gene match: 6. The CDR3 spans 14 residues. Germline-derived CDR1 and CDR2 are SGHTA and FQGNSA. For the CDR3, the DNA is TGTGCCAGCAGTCCCGGGACTAGCTTAGATACGCAGTATTTT. Its protein product is CASSPGTSLDTQYF. The full variable domain, completed using reference TRBV7-2 and TRBJ2-3, is GAGVSQSPSNKVTEKGKDVELRCDPISGHTALYWYRQSLGQGLEFLIYFQGNSAPDKSGLPSDRFSAERTGGSVSTLTIQRTQQEDSAVYLCASSPGTSLDTQYFGPGTRLTVL.

The chain recombines TRBV15 with TRBJ1-1, with 7 bases identical to TRBD1. After removal of 2 bases from V and 3 bases from J, the junction contained 6 bases not matched to a gene. Germline-derived CDR1 and CDR2 are LNHNV and YYDKDF (reference sequence). The CDR3 has 15 residues. The CDR3 sequence: CATSRSQGLDTEAFF. CDR3 nucleotide sequence: TGTGCCACCAGCAGATCACAGGGGCTGGACACTGAAGCTTTCTTT.

This rearrangement joins TRBV7-3 to TRBJ2-5; TRBD2 matches at 8 bases. The junction had 12 bases not matched to a gene; V was cut back by 1 base and J by 5 bases. The CDR3 has 17 residues. Germline lookup yields CDR1 SGHTA and CDR2 FQGTGA. CDR3 in amino acids: CASSLKRTSLPGETQYF. In DNA, the CDR3 is TGTGCCAGCAGCTTAAAACGGACTAGCCTACCTGGGGAGACCCAGTACTTC.

The chain combines TRBV6-5 with TRBJ2-1, with D possibly being TRBD1 (6 bases). The CDR3 extends over 13 amino acids. CDR1 MNHEY and CDR2 SVGAGI come from the germline V gene. V was pared by 3 bases and J by 6 bases, with 9 bases between. CDR3 sequence reads: CASSYGTINEQFF. The CDR3 DNA reads TGTGCCAGCAGTTATGGGACAATCAATGAGCAGTTCTTC.

This rearrangement joins TRBV7-8 to TRBJ1-5, with 9 positions matching TRBD1. Germline values: CDR1 SGHVS, CDR2 FQNEAQ. CDR3 length equals 17 residues. The V segment lost 5 bases and the J segment 5 bases; nucleotides outside the gene matches: 13. CDR3 in DNA: TGTGCCAGCAGCCCCACAACCCCGGGGACAGGGTATCAGCCCCAGCATTTT. Translating it yields CASSPTTPGTGYQPQHF.

The rearrangement joins TRBV6-5 to TRBJ2-2; D not certain. CDR1 and CDR2 from the germline V gene are MNHEY and SVGAGI. The CDR3 is made up of 13 amino acids. Trimming pared 5 bases from V and 2 bases from J, leaving 6 bases between. Here the CDR3 DNA reads TGTGCCAGCAGTATACTAAACACCGGGGAGCTGTTTTTT. Residues: CASSILNTGELFF.